Sequencing of this TCR beta chain was carried out in a study of cytomegalovirus exposure and HLA in healthy donors. Study-level information: Earlier, some 180 million T cells were analyzed, and 90 million to 140 million unique TCR beta sequences were found among them. Study-level points and caveats: What a later analysis reportedly showed was that an Asian-associated ancestry cluster had fewer N-insertions than the approximately 700-donor mean.

A multiplex PCR was run with 60 Vbeta primers and 13 Jbeta primers. This table comes from immunoSEQ multiplex PCR, and its TCRdb copy is limited to in-frame clones, with some not included. The sample consists of approximately 200,000 clones, 79% of them appearing once. Germline V lookup: CDR1 MNHEY, CDR2 SMNVEV (reference sequence). Trimming at V came to 5 bases and at J to 6 bases, leaving 9 bases not matched to a gene. The CDR3 spans 15 residues. Comments on this clone: The antigen remains unidentified.

The sequenced sample was PBMCs. The TCR was taken from a girl aged 5 to 17 in good health and CMV-seropositive. The rearrangement links TRBV27 to TRBJ2-1, with TRBD2 matching 8 bases. The CDR3 DNA follows: TGTGCCAGCAGTCGGGAGGGAGGGGGGGTCAATGAGCAGTTCTTC. It encodes CASSREGGGVNEQFF.